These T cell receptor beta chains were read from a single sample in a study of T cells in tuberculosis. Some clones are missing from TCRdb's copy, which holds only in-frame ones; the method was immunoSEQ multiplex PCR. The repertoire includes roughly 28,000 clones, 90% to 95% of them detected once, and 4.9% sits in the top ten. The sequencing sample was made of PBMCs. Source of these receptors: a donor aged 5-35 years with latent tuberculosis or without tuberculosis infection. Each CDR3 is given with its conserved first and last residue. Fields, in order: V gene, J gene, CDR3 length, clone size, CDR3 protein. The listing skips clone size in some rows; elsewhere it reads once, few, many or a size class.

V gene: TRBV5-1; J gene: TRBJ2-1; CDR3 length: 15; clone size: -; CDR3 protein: CASSLWQSPNNEQFF
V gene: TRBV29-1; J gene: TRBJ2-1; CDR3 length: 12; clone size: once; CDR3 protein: CSVDRTGGRQFF
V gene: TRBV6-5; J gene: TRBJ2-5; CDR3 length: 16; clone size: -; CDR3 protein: CASSYGLVGQGETQYF
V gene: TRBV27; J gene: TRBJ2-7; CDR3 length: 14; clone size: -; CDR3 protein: CASSLSIGTREQYF
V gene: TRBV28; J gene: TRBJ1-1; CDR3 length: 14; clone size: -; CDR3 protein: CASSSATGITEAFF
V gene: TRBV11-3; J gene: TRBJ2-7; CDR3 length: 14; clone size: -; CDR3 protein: CASSLRQGSDEQYF
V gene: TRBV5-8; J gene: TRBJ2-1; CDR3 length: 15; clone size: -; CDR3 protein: CASSLRLAVYNEQFF
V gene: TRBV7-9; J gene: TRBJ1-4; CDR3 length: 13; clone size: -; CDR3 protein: CASSRDRGEKLFF
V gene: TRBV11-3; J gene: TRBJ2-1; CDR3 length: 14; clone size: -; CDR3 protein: CASSLGGVYNEQFF
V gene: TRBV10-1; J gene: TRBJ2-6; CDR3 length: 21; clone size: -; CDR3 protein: CASRVSLSHTSFVPGANVLTF
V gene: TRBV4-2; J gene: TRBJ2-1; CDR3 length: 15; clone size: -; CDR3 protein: CASSQVAGSYNEQFF
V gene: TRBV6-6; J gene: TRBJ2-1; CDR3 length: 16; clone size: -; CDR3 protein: CASSYPLAGTYNEQFF